A single sample is the source of the 23 T cell receptor beta chains below, sequenced in a study of blood T cell repertoires in COVID-19. Profiling relied on immunoSEQ multiplex PCR, and the TCRdb table lists in-frame clones only, not all of them. This sample has about 50,000 clones; about 88% occur once, and the top ten carry over 15%. The source material was peripheral blood. The receptors shown here come from a man aged 70-80 years with active COVID-19.

This chain uses TRBV27 with TRBJ2-3, with TRBD2 matching over 13 bases. The germline V gene has CDR1 MNHEY and CDR2 SMNVEV (reference sequence). CDR3 length equals 16 residues. V trimming: 6 bases; J trimming: 5 bases; junction bases outside the gene matches: 8. The CDR3 coding sequence is TGTGCCAGCAGGGGGGGGACTAGCGGGATTATAGATACGCAGTATTTT. Translation: CASRGGTSGIIDTQYF.

The rearrangement uses TRBV4-3 and TRBJ1-2; maybe TRBD1 (6 bases). Trimming took 0 bases from V and 5 from J, leaving 13 bases between them. Germline values: CDR1 LGHNA, CDR2 YSLEER. This CDR3 comprises 15 residues. The CDR3 is CASSQEGGLKYGYTF. The DNA of the CDR3 is TGCGCCAGCAGCCAAGAGGGGGGGCTAAAATATGGCTACACCTTC.

This sequence joins TRBV6-6 and TRBJ2-3, with 8 bases that match TRBD2. V lost 6 bases, J lost 4 bases, and 12 bases stayed unmatched. This CDR3 has 16 residues. CDR1 MNHNY and CDR2 SVGAGI come from the germline V gene (reference sequence). The CDR3 bases are TGTGCCAGCAGACCCCATCGGGAGGGCCCCGCAGATACGCAGTATTTT. Encoded protein: CASRPHREGPADTQYF.

This chain joins TRBV11-2 and TRBJ1-2; D is undetermined. The CDR3 runs 15 residues. Trimming stripped 1 base from V and 2 bases from J, with 11 bases between. Germline lookup yields CDR1 SGHAT and CDR2 FQNNGV. In nucleotides, the CDR3 is TGTGCCAGCAGCTTAGCCCCTATGGAGAACTATGGCTACACCTTC. This codes for CASSLAPMENYGYTF.

This chain's CDR3 is CASSQAGTGPYEQYF. The CDR3, as DNA: TGCGCCAGCAGCCAGGCCGGGACAGGGCCTTACGAGCAGTACTTC. The V gene is TRBV4-3, the J gene TRBJ2-7, with 9 nucleotides matching TRBD1. V lost 3 bases and J lost 4; bases outside the gene matches: 7. From germline, CDR1 is LGHNA and CDR2 YSLEER. The CDR3 is made up of 15 amino acids.

In its sample, this clone was seen a few times. The chain has TRBV14 and TRBJ2-3; TRBD2 matches 10 bases. The CDR3 contains 17 residues. J lost 2 bases, V lost 5 bases, and 10 bases had no gene match. Germline assignment: CDR1 SGHDN and CDR2 FVKESK. The DNA of the CDR3 is TGTGCCAGCAGCTCATTCGGACTAGCGGCTAACACAGATACGCAGTATTTT. Its protein is CASSSFGLAANTDTQYF.

The CDR3 here is CASSLAKGRGRSNQPQHF. CDR3 coding DNA: TGTGCCAGCAGCTTGGCCAAAGGCAGGGGAAGAAGCAATCAGCCCCAGCATTTT. This rearrangement joins TRBV5-6 to TRBJ1-5; D perhaps matches TRBD1 (6 bases). The germline gives CDR1 SGHDT, CDR2 YYEEEE. The germline V and J ends were trimmed by 0 bases and 1 base, with 17 bases remaining between them. CDR3 length: 18 residues.

The chain links TRBV7-2 to TRBJ2-7, with TRBD1 identical over 8 bases. The germline V gene encodes CDR1 SGHTA and CDR2 FQGNSA. V dropped 3 bases and J dropped 4; count of bases not matched to a gene: 5. The CDR3 has 14 amino acids. Here the CDR3 reads CASSLYRGDYEQYF. CDR3 nucleotide sequence: TGTGCCAGCAGCTTGTACAGGGGGGATTACGAGCAGTACTTC.

This rearrangement joins TRBV4-1 to TRBJ2-1, with D possibly being TRBD2 (6 bases). CDR1 and CDR2 from the germline V gene are MGHRA and YSYEKL. This CDR3 is built from 13 residues. Trimming took 0 bases from V and 7 from J, leaving 7 bases between them. CDR3 loop: CASSQEGRNEQFF. As DNA, the CDR3 is TGCGCCAGCAGCCAAGAGGGGAGGAATGAGCAGTTCTTC.

The chain has TRBV19 and TRBJ2-7, with a tentative D call TRBD1 (6 bases). Between the trimmed V and J ends, which lost 5 bases and 0 bases, there was a span of 11 bases. Looked up from germline, CDR1 is LNHDA and CDR2 is SQIVND (reference sequence). The CDR3 has 14 amino acids. The CDR3 is CASSHTGPSYEQYF. The CDR3 coding sequence is TGTGCCAGTAGTCATACAGGGCCCTCCTACGAGCAGTACTTC.

The chain is built from TRBV7-3 and TRBJ2-5, with TRBD2 matching 9 bases. V shed 5 bases and J 5 bases; nucleotides not matched to a gene: 18. The CDR3 covers 18 residues. CDR1 SGHTA and CDR2 FQGTGA come from the germline V gene. The DNA of the CDR3 is TGTGCCAGCAGCCCAAAGGCCAGGACTAGCGTTGGTGGTGAGACCCAGTACTTC. Amino acid sequence: CASSPKARTSVGGETQYF.

This chain uses TRBV2 with TRBJ2-7, with a tentative D call TRBD2 (6 bases). Germline V gene data show CDR1 as SNHLY and CDR2 as FYNNEI. CDR3 length equals 13 residues. The V end lost 10 bases, the J end lost 7 bases, and 20 bases lay between the germline ends. In nucleotides, the CDR3 is TGTGCCACCAATTTGGGAGGACGGAGGGAGCAGTACTTC. It yields the protein CATNLGGRREQYF.

This clone was observed a few times. The genes are TRBV24-1 and TRBJ2-1; TRBD2 aligns across 7 bases. Per germline, CDR1 KGHDR and CDR2 SFDVKD. The CDR3 is 14 residues long. The V and J ends lost 6 bases and 7 bases, in that order; junction bases with no gene match: 8. The CDR3: CATSLAGAGNEQFF. CDR3 nucleotides: TGTGCCACCAGTCTTGCGGGAGCGGGGAATGAGCAGTTCTTC.

The gene calls are TRBV6-2 or TRBV6-3 and TRBJ1-1, with 9 positions matching TRBD1. The J segment lost 4 bases and the V segment lost 5 bases, leaving 5 bases of the junction unmatched. The CDR3 contains 14 residues. Per germline, CDR1 MNHEY and CDR2 SVGEGT. The CDR3 here is CASSRDRDGTEAFF. In DNA form, the CDR3 reads TGTGCCAGCAGTCGGGACAGGGATGGCACTGAAGCTTTCTTT.

This chain connects TRBV7-3 to TRBJ1-1; maybe TRBD1 (5 bases). This CDR3 contains 14 residues. Trimming took off 5 bases at V and 3 bases at J, with 13 bases between the two ends. From germline, CDR1 is SGHTA and CDR2 FQGTGA. The CDR3 DNA follows: TGTGCCAGCAGCCCGGGCAGGGAGGACACTGAAGCTTTCTTT. Translation gives CASSPGREDTEAFF.

V usage is TRBV4-3 and J usage is TRBJ2-7; D gene ambiguous. The germline V gene has CDR1 LGHNA and CDR2 YSLEER. Trimming took off 0 bases at V and 9 bases at J, with 12 bases between the two ends. There are 13 residues in the CDR3. The CDR3 spells CASSQEYNRPQYF. DNA for the CDR3: TGCGCCAGCAGCCAAGAGTATAACAGACCGCAGTACTTC.

This clone was seen more than once but under ten times. The chain carries TRBV7-2 and TRBJ2-3, with 10 bases identical to TRBD2. Per the germline V gene, CDR1 is SGHTA and CDR2 is FQGNSA. The CDR3 runs to 13 residues. This chain's CDR3 is CASGTSASDTQYF. The DNA of the CDR3 is TGTGCAAGCGGGACTAGCGCATCAGATACGCAGTATTTT.

This clone was counted a few times. The CDR3 nucleotides are TGTGCCAGTAGACCCGCCGGGACAGGTTCTAGCACAGATACGCAGTATTTT. Translating it yields CASRPAGTGSSTDTQYF. The chain combines TRBV19 with TRBJ2-3, with TRBD1 matching over 8 bases. Germline V gene lookup returns CDR1 LNHDA and CDR2 SQIVND (reference sequence). The V gene end was trimmed by 6 bases and the J gene end by 0 bases; junction bases not matched to a gene: 11. CDR3 length equals 17 residues.

The J gene is TRBJ2-5, the V gene TRBV7-2; 9 bases fit TRBD1. Germline trimming cut 5 bases from V and 4 bases from J; bases unmatched to any gene: 5. The CDR3 contains 14 residues. Germline-derived CDR1 and CDR2 are SGHTA and FQGNSA. CDR3 region: CASSAGQGRETQYF. The CDR3 DNA is TGTGCCAGCAGCGCAGGACAGGGGCGAGAGACCCAGTACTTC.

J is TRBJ1-2 and V is TRBV6-2 or TRBV6-3; D is possibly TRBD1 (6 bases). Germline lookup yields CDR1 MNHEY and CDR2 SVGEGT. V was clipped by 3 bases and J by 3 bases, with 11 bases between them. The CDR3 has 14 residues. CDR3 sequence (DNA): TGTGCCAGCAGTTATGGGGGCGCCTACTATGGCTACACCTTC. This gives the protein CASSYGGAYYGYTF.

The chain joins TRBV7-8 to TRBJ1-1; D call uncertain. From germline, CDR1 is SGHVS and CDR2 FQNEAQ. CDR3 length: 16 residues. Trimming removed 3 bases from V and 1 base from J, with 15 bases in between. The CDR3 sequence: CASSFSGGKGNTEAFF. CDR3 nucleotide sequence: TGTGCCAGCAGCTTTAGCGGAGGGAAAGGGAACACTGAAGCTTTCTTT.

The chain combines TRBV7-2 with TRBJ2-7; 9 bases agree with TRBD1. CDR1 is SGHTA, CDR2 FQGNSA, per germline. The CDR3 length is 13 residues. With 4 bases clipped from V and 6 bases from J, the junction kept 4 bases outside the gene matches. The CDR3 nucleotides are TGTGCCAGCAGCTGGGACAGGGCGACCGAGCAGTACTTC. Its protein is CASSWDRATEQYF.

The chain couples TRBV7-2 to TRBJ1-5, with 10 bases fitting TRBD1. The V and J ends lost 6 bases and 11 bases, in that order; junction bases with no gene match: 4. CDR3 length equals 12 residues. From germline, CDR1 is SGHTA and CDR2 FQGNSA. The CDR3 sequence is CASSSGQGAQHF. CDR3 in DNA: TGTGCCAGCAGTTCCGGACAGGGGGCCCAGCATTTT.